A selection of T cell receptor beta chains follows, all from one sample in a study of T cells in Graves' hyperthyroidism and ophthalmopathy. TCRdb analysed the multiplex PCR reads with MiXCR anew, one entry per CDR3 protein. Counted here are around 800,000 distinct CDR3 sequences, 38% occurring once; the ten biggest clones make up approximately 8.7%. The sequencing sample was made of blood. These receptors all come from a young man with Graves' hyperthyroidism. Each CDR3 is given with its conserved first and last residue. D genes are given only for firm matches. Only some rows state a clone size, as once, few, many or a class for expanded clones.

clone_size,d_call,v_call,cdr3_length,j_call,cdr3_aa,cdr3_nt
many,TRBD1,TRBV10-3,14,TRBJ1-1,CAVEQGAGNTEAFF,TGTGCCGTAGAACAGGGGGCCGGGAACACTGAAGCTTTCTTT
.,TRBD1,TRBV2,18,TRBJ2-2,CASSLGQGMSWNTGELFF,TGTGCCAGCAGTTTAGGACAGGGAATGTCATGGAACACCGGGGAGCTGTTTTTT
.,.,TRBV9,15,TRBJ1-1,CASSVEGQGRTEAFF,TGTGCCAGCAGCGTAGAGGGGCAGGGGAGGACTGAAGCTTTCTTT
many,TRBD1,TRBV24-1,16,TRBJ1-5,CATSDGGQGAIQPQHF,TGTGCCACCAGTGATGGGGGGCAGGGGGCGATTCAGCCCCAGCATTTT
.,.,TRBV9,16,TRBJ1-4,CASSVAGGLINEKLFF,TGTGCCAGCAGCGTCGCAGGAGGTTTGATTAATGAAAAACTGTTTTTT
.,.,TRBV7-2,15,TRBJ1-5,CASSLQGQEDQPQHF,TGTGCCAGCAGCTTGCAGGGGCAGGAGGATCAGCCCCAGCATTTT
.,TRBD1,TRBV20-1,11,TRBJ1-1,CSARDRPDAFF,TGCAGTGCTCGGGACAGGCCTGACGCTTTCTTT
.,.,TRBV29-1,15,TRBJ2-5,CSVEGSPGTEETQYF,TGCAGCGTTGAAGGGTCCCCAGGGACGGAAGAGACCCAGTACTTC
.,.,TRBV19,12,TRBJ1-1,CASSMATGEAFF,TGTGCCAGTAGTATGGCCACAGGGGAAGCTTTCTTT
many,.,TRBV20-1,14,TRBJ2-5,CSARGGSQQETQYF,TGCAGTGCTAGAGGCGGTAGCCAACAAGAGACCCAGTACTTC
.,.,TRBV7-2,16,TRBJ1-3,CASSLGPLGSGNAIYF,TGTGCCAGCAGCCTCGGACCCTTGGGCTCTGGAAACGCCATATATTTT
.,.,TRBV6-1,14,TRBJ1-4,CASNPTEGVEKLFF,TGTGCCAGCAACCCGACGGAAGGGGTGGAAAAACTGTTTTTT
few,.,TRBV12-3/TRBV12-4,10,TRBJ1-2,CASMGRGPTF,TGTGCCAGCATGGGGAGGGGCCCGACCTTC
.,TRBD1,TRBV7-2,18,TRBJ1-4,CASSLTGGVANANEKLFF,TGTGCCAGCAGCTTAACAGGGGGGGTCGCAAATGCAAATGAAAAACTGTTTTTT
.,.,TRBV20-1,15,TRBJ1-5,CSARVGGVGNQPQHF,TGCAGTGCTAGAGTGGGCGGGGTGGGCAATCAGCCCCAGCATTTT
.,.,TRBV7-9,9,TRBJ1-5,CASSQPEHF,TGTGCCAGCAGCCAACCCGAGCATTTT
few,.,TRBV14,14,TRBJ2-2,CASSQESDTGELFF,TGTGCCAGCAGCCAAGAATCAGACACCGGGGAGCTGTTTTTT
.,TRBD2,TRBV7-9,14,TRBJ2-7,CASSLASGVEEQYF,TGTGCCAGCAGCTTAGCCAGCGGGGTAGAGGAGCAGTACTTC
.,TRBD2,TRBV28,16,TRBJ2-7,CASSHGVAGLSYEQYF,TGTGCCAGCAGCCATGGGGTAGCGGGCCTCTCCTACGAGCAGTACTTC
.,TRBD2,TRBV7-2,14,TRBJ2-3,CASSLRGRADTQYF,TGTGCCAGCAGCTTAAGAGGGAGGGCAGATACGCAGTATTTT
many,.,TRBV29-1,15,TRBJ1-4,CSVEFDTPQREKLFF,TGCAGCGTTGAGTTCGACACTCCCCAGAGAGAAAAACTGTTTTTT
.,.,TRBV2,14,TRBJ2-1,CASREGPTYNEQFF,TGTGCCAGCAGGGAGGGACCAACCTACAATGAGCAGTTCTTC
.,.,TRBV4-1,13,TRBJ1-5,CASSQDREEPQHF,TGCGCCAGCAGCCAAGATCGAGAGGAGCCCCAGCATTTT
few,.,TRBV3-1,14,TRBJ1-5,CASRDGKHNQPQHF,TGTGCCAGCCGGGACGGGAAACACAATCAGCCCCAGCATTTT
many,.,TRBV5-8,13,TRBJ2-5,CASSVTSSGAQYF,TGTGCCAGCAGCGTGACTTCCTCCGGCGCCCAGTACTTC
few,.,TRBV29-1,13,TRBJ2-3,CSVVWGFTDTQYF,TGCAGCGTCGTCTGGGGGTTCACAGATACGCAGTATTTT
few,TRBD1,TRBV12-3/TRBV12-4,15,TRBJ1-3,CASSFQGAKGNTIYF,TGTGCCAGCAGTTTCCAGGGGGCAAAGGGAAACACCATATATTTT
.,.,TRBV7-8,17,TRBJ2-2,CASSLLPQGTNTGELFF,TGTGCCAGCAGCTTACTCCCGCAGGGTACGAACACCGGGGAGCTGTTTTTT
.,.,TRBV10-3,13,TRBJ2-3,CAISDIATDTQYF,TGTGCCATCAGTGATATAGCCACAGATACGCAGTATTTT
.,.,TRBV20-1,12,TRBJ2-5,CSAKWDGETQYF,TGCAGTGCTAAATGGGACGGGGAGACCCAGTACTTC
.,.,TRBV7-3,12,TRBJ2-7,CASSLRSTEQYF,TGTGCCAGCAGCTTAAGAAGCACCGAGCAGTACTTC
many,.,TRBV5-1,14,TRBJ2-7,CASSSTLGARRQYF,TGCGCCAGCAGCTCCACCCTAGGAGCACGGAGACAGTACTTC
.,TRBD2,TRBV6-6,17,TRBJ2-1,CASSPVKREAPYNEQFF,TGTGCCAGCAGCCCCGTTAAGCGGGAGGCTCCTTACAATGAGCAGTTCTTC